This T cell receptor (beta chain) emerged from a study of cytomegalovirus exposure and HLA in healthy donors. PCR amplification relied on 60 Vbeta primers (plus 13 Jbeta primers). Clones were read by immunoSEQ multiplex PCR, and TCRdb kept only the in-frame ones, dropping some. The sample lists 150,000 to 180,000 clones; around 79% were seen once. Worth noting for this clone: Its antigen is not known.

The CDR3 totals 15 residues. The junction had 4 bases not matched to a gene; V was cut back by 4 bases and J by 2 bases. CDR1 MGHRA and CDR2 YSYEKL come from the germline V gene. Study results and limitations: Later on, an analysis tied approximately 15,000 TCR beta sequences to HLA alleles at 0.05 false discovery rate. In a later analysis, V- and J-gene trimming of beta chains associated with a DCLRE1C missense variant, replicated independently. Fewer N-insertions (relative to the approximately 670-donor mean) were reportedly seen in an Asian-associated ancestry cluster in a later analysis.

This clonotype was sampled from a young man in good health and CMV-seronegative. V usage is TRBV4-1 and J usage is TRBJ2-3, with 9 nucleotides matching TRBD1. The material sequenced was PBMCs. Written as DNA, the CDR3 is TGCGCCAGCAGCCCCGGGACAGGGTACACAGATACGCAGTATTTT. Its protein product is CASSPGTGYTDTQYF.